A single sample is the source of the 30 T cell receptor beta chains below, sequenced in a study of blood T cell repertoires in COVID-19 (dated by TCRdb to about 2020). The receptor library was made with the immunoSEQ multiplex PCR assay. Imported from immuneACCESS, the table was reduced by TCRdb to in-frame sequences with V and J called. These copies leave out some clones; in studies compared against another copy, an unresolved V gene accounts for under half, and the cause of the remainder is not known. The sample table holds 450,000 to 500,000 clones, of which about 85% were seen once. The ten largest clones take up approximately 8% of the sample. The specimen was PBMCs or T cells enriched from blood (not recorded which). These receptor sequences come from a woman in her sixties or seventies who had recovered from COVID-19.

V is TRBV4-2 and J is TRBJ1-3, with D unresolved. The CDR3 is 18 residues long. Trimming pared 0 bases from V and 2 bases from J, leaving 17 bases between. The germline gives CDR1 LGHNA, CDR2 YNFKEQ. The CDR3 DNA is TGTGCCAGCAGCCAAGATTTAGCGCCCGACCAAGCTGGAAACACCATATATTTT. This translates into CASSQDLAPDQAGNTIYF.

This CDR3 is CASRPRLDNEQFF. The CDR3, as DNA: TGTGCCAGCAGGCCCCGGTTGGACAATGAGCAGTTCTTC. J is TRBJ2-1 and V is TRBV6-5; no clear D. Germline V gene data show CDR1 as MNHEY and CDR2 as SVGAGI. The length of the CDR3 is 13 residues. V lost 6 bases and J lost 5, with 11 bases in between.

V is TRBV6-5 and J is TRBJ1-2; tentatively, D is TRBD1 (5 bases). The V and J ends lost 8 bases and 6 bases respectively, with 10 bases between them. Germline V gene lookup returns CDR1 MNHEY and CDR2 SVGAGI. The CDR3 contains 11 residues. CDR3 sequence reads: CASGGVHGYTF. The CDR3 DNA sequence: TGTGCCAGCGGGGGGGTACATGGCTACACCTTC.

This chain links TRBV27 with TRBJ2-2, with TRBD1 as a possible D gene (5 bases). CDR3 length: 15 amino acids. Trimming cost V 0 bases and J 4 bases, with 9 bases left between them. The germline CDR1 and CDR2 sequences are MNHEY and SMNVEV (reference sequence). The CDR3 sequence is CASSLSAGFTGELFF. The CDR3 nucleotides read TGTGCCAGCAGTTTATCCGCAGGGTTCACCGGGGAGCTGTTTTTT.

The sample holds a few counts of this clone. V usage is TRBV3-1 (or the pseudogene TRBV3-2) and J usage is TRBJ2-5; D is unclear. CDR1 and CDR2 from the germline V gene are LGHDT and YNNKEL (reference sequence). With 6 bases removed from V and 7 bases from J, the gap between germline ends came to 12 bases. The CDR3 has 12 residues. The CDR3 is CASRPKSGTQYF. CDR3 DNA: TGTGCCAGCAGACCTAAATCAGGGACCCAGTACTTC.

The chain combines TRBV20-1 with TRBJ1-6; D is undetermined. Germline V lookup: CDR1 DFQATT, CDR2 SNEGSKA (reference sequence). The CDR3 sequence is 16 residues long. Trimming stripped 3 bases from V and 8 bases from J, with 20 bases between. CDR3 bases: TGCAGTGCTAGTAGCGGGGAGGAGGGTTGGGATTCACCCCTCCACTTT. Its translation is CSASSGEEGWDSPLHF.

The chain carries TRBV4-1 and TRBJ1-4; D perhaps matches TRBD1 (6 bases). Germline-derived CDR1 and CDR2 are MGHRA and YSYEKL. Between the trimmed V and J ends, which lost 2 bases and 4 bases, there was a span of 14 bases. The CDR3 spans 16 residues. CDR3 protein: CASSQTHRGFNEKLFF. Here the CDR3 DNA reads TGCGCCAGCAGCCAAACCCATAGGGGGTTTAATGAAAAACTGTTTTTT.

The chain uses TRBV5-4 and TRBJ2-7; D is undetermined. The germline V gene encodes CDR1 SGHNT and CDR2 YYREEE (reference sequence). The germline V and J ends were trimmed by 1 base and 0 bases, with 11 bases remaining between them. The CDR3 sequence is 15 residues long. CDR3 loop: CASSLSAGLSYEQYF. The CDR3 coding sequence is TGTGCCAGCAGCTTGTCGGCAGGCCTCTCCTACGAGCAGTACTTC.

This chain uses TRBV18 with TRBJ1-4; D remains ambiguous. Trimming stripped 5 bases from V and 1 base from J, with 11 bases between. This CDR3 has 15 residues. CDR1 and CDR2 from the germline V gene are KGHSH and LQKENI. CDR3 sequence reads: CASSSDSLTNEKLFF. In DNA, the CDR3 is TGTGCCAGCTCATCAGACTCGCTAACTAATGAAAAACTGTTTTTT.

The rearrangement links TRBV6-2 or TRBV6-3 to TRBJ2-6, with D uncertain. In germline, CDR1 is MNHEY, CDR2 SVGEGT. The CDR3 has 18 amino acids. V dropped 2 bases and J dropped 0 bases, with 14 bases sitting between them. The CDR3 loop reads CASSYPGRGHSGANVLTF. The CDR3 DNA sequence: TGTGCCAGCAGTTACCCTGGTCGTGGGCACTCTGGGGCCAACGTCCTGACTTTC.

The J gene is TRBJ1-6, the V gene TRBV5-1, with D uncertain. V lost 0 bases and J 4 bases, leaving 11 bases between the germline ends. The CDR3 consists of 16 residues. Germline V CDR1 and CDR2: SGHRS, YFSETQ. CDR3 bases: TGCGCCAGCAGCTTGGCCGGGGTCCGGTATAATTCACCCCTCCACTTT. As protein: CASSLAGVRYNSPLHF.

This clone was counted only a few times. V is TRBV18 and J is TRBJ1-6; 8 bases are shared with TRBD1. The CDR3 contains 14 residues. CDR1 is KGHSH, CDR2 LQKENI, per germline. Trimming removed 6 bases from V and 5 bases from J; junction bases left unmatched: 3. The CDR3 here is CASSLGQDNSPLHF. CDR3 nucleotides: TGTGCCAGCTCCCTGGGACAGGATAATTCACCCCTCCACTTT. Variable domain in full (rest from reference TRBV18 and TRBJ1-6): NAGVMQNPRHLVRRRGQEARLRCSPMKGHSHVYWYRQLPEEGLKFMVYLQKENIIDESGMPKERFSAEFPKEGPSILRIQQVVRGDSAAYFCASSLGQDNSPLHFGNGTRLTVT.

The chain uses TRBV10-1 and TRBJ1-1; D gene uncertain. Trimming removed 6 bases from V and 7 bases from J, with 12 bases in between. CDR1 WNHNN and CDR2 SYGVQD come from the germline V gene (reference sequence). The CDR3 length is 12 residues. The CDR3 spells CASRTPGGEAFF. CDR3 DNA sequence: TGCGCCAGCAGAACCCCTGGAGGTGAAGCTTTCTTT.

The chain uses TRBV24-1 and TRBJ2-2; D unclear. There are 13 residues in the CDR3. Trimming took off 5 bases at V and 1 base at J, with 4 bases between the two ends. Germline CDR1 and CDR2: KGHDR and SFDVKD. CDR3 protein: CATSGQNTGELFF. The CDR3 bases are TGTGCCACCAGTGGGCAGAACACCGGGGAGCTGTTTTTT.

CDR3 sequence reads: CATSRTRRGDTQYF. The CDR3 DNA follows: TGTGCCACCAGCAGAACTAGAAGAGGAGATACGCAGTATTTT. This chain uses TRBV15 with TRBJ2-3; possible D gene TRBD2, 5 bases. The CDR3 runs 14 residues. The V gene's germline CDR1 is LNHNV and CDR2 YYDKDF (reference sequence). The germline V and J ends were trimmed by 2 bases and 5 bases, with 11 bases remaining between them.

The V call is TRBV5-6, the J call TRBJ2-7, with D unclear. In germline, CDR1 is SGHDT, CDR2 YYEEEE. V was pared by 2 bases and J by 3 bases, with 15 bases between. The CDR3 covers 15 residues. The CDR3: CASSLLYSIDYEQYF. The CDR3 DNA reads as TGTGCCAGCAGCTTACTCTACAGTATAGACTACGAGCAGTACTTC.

The V and J genes are TRBV2 and TRBJ1-5, with 12 bases aligning to TRBD1. CDR1 and CDR2 from the germline V gene are SNHLY and FYNNEI. V was clipped by 8 bases and J by 6 bases; unmatched bases: 5. This CDR3 spans 14 amino acids. The CDR3 reads CASSGTGGFQPQHF. In DNA, the CDR3 is TGTGCCAGCTCCGGGACAGGGGGCTTTCAGCCCCAGCATTTT.

The chain employs TRBV11-3 and TRBJ1-2, with D possibly being TRBD1 (6 bases). The germline V gene encodes CDR1 SGHNT and CDR2 YENEEA. CDR3 length: 13 residues. Trimming pared 6 bases from V and 4 bases from J, leaving 12 bases between. This CDR3 reads CASSPEGVYGYTF. The CDR3 DNA reads as TGTGCCAGCAGTCCAGAGGGGGTCTATGGCTACACCTTC.

The V call is TRBV19, the J call TRBJ1-6; D not certain. The V gene's germline CDR1 is LNHDA and CDR2 SQIVND (reference sequence). The CDR3 sequence is 16 residues long. Trimming pared 6 bases from V and 0 bases from J, leaving 12 bases between. CDR3 nucleotide sequence: TGTGCCAGTAGCGATCAACCGAGCTCCTATAATTCACCCCTCCACTTT. Its protein is CASSDQPSSYNSPLHF. The entire variable domain, with the rest obtained from reference TRBV19 and TRBJ1-6, is as follows: DGGITQSPKYLFRKEGQNVTLSCEQNLNHDAMYWYRQDPGQGLRLIYYSQIVNDFQKGDIAEGYSVSREKKESFPLTVTSAQKNPTAFYLCASSDQPSSYNSPLHFGNGTRLTVT.

The chain carries TRBV11-2 and TRBJ2-5; 7 nucleotides align to TRBD1. This CDR3 spans 13 amino acids. V was pared by 4 bases and J by 7 bases, with 6 bases of the junction left unmatched. Germline assignment: CDR1 SGHAT and CDR2 FQNNGV. CDR3: CASSSTGVGTQYF. CDR3 in DNA: TGTGCCAGCAGCTCAACAGGGGTGGGGACCCAGTACTTC.

The chain links TRBV9 to TRBJ1-6; 7 nucleotides agree with TRBD1. Germline-derived CDR1 and CDR2 are SGDLS and YYNGEE. This CDR3 contains 14 residues. With V trimmed by 2 bases and J by 6 bases, 2 bases remained unmatched. The CDR3 coding sequence is TGTGCCAGCAGCGTCCGGGACAGTAATTCACCCCTCCACTTT. Translating gives CASSVRDSNSPLHF.

The chain recombines TRBV2 with TRBJ1-1; no definite D call. The V gene's germline CDR1 is SNHLY and CDR2 FYNNEI. This CDR3 is 10 amino acids long. V gave up 3 bases and J gave up 10 bases, with 6 bases separating them. The CDR3 nucleotides read TGTGCCAGCAGTGATTATAGAGCTTTCTTT. This gives the protein CASSDYRAFF.

The chain couples TRBV28 to TRBJ1-4, with 7 bases aligning to TRBD1. The V and J ends lost 10 bases and 5 bases, in that order; junction bases with no gene match: 10. The length of the CDR3 is 14 residues. Germline CDR1 reads MDHEN; CDR2 reads SYDVKM. DNA for the CDR3: TGTGCCACCAGATCCCCGGGACAGAATGAAAAACTGTTTTTT. Amino acids: CATRSPGQNEKLFF.

V is TRBV6-1 and J is TRBJ2-7; unclear D gene. The V gene's germline CDR1 is MNHNS and CDR2 SASEGT. This CDR3 spans 13 amino acids. Trimming removed 2 bases at V and 2 bases at J, with 7 bases between. The CDR3 sequence is CASSELLTYEQYF. The CDR3 DNA follows: TGTGCCAGCAGTGAACTCCTTACCTACGAGCAGTACTTC.

This chain links TRBV29-1 with TRBJ1-2; weak D call: TRBD1 (6 bases). The V gene lost 0 bases and the J gene lost 8 bases, with 16 bases spanning the gap. Germline CDR1 SQVTM, CDR2 ANQGSEA. This CDR3 contains 14 residues. CDR3 sequence: CSVEDLMDSPGYTF. The CDR3 bases are TGCAGCGTTGAAGATCTTATGGACAGCCCGGGCTACACCTTC.

V and J are TRBV24-1 and TRBJ1-4, with 9 bases aligning to TRBD1. There are 16 residues in the CDR3. The germline V gene has CDR1 KGHDR and CDR2 SFDVKD. Germline trimming cut 4 bases from V and 5 bases from J; bases unmatched to any gene: 7. The CDR3 sequence: CATSEPPGQGNEKLFF. The CDR3 nucleotides are TGTGCCACCAGTGAGCCGCCGGGACAGGGCAATGAAAAACTGTTTTTT.

V gene TRBV21-1 combines with J gene TRBJ2-2; the table's D call of TRBD2 was not tested on the DNA. TRBV21-1 is given as a pseudogene. There are 15 residues in the CDR3. CDR3 protein: CASSLLTSHTGELFF. CDR3 bases: TGTGCCAGCAGCCTTCTGACTTCTCACACCGGGGAGCTGTTTTTT.

This clone was recorded only once. The chain joins TRBV4-2 to TRBJ1-1; TRBD1 matches 12 bases. This CDR3 comprises 18 residues. Trimming removed 0 bases from V and 0 bases from J; junction bases left unmatched: 5. The germline CDR1 and CDR2 sequences are LGHNA and YNFKEQ. The CDR3 DNA is TGTGCCAGCAGCCAAGAAGGAGGGACAGGGGGCTTGAACACTGAAGCTTTCTTT. Residues: CASSQEGGTGGLNTEAFF.

J is TRBJ1-2 and V is TRBV3-1 (or the pseudogene TRBV3-2); D gene ambiguous. The CDR3 is 15 amino acids. Trimming removed 0 bases at V and 4 bases at J, with 12 bases between. Germline lookup yields CDR1 LGHDT and CDR2 YNNKEL (reference sequence). The CDR3 DNA sequence: TGTGCCAGCAGCCAAGATTTCTTGGCGGTCTATGGCTACACCTTC. It is translated as CASSQDFLAVYGYTF.

The chain employs TRBV5-8 and TRBJ1-4, with no clear D. Trimming removed 0 bases at V and 13 bases at J, with 4 bases between. The CDR3 has 10 residues. Germline V gene lookup returns CDR1 SGHTS and CDR2 YDEGEE. The CDR3 DNA is TGTGCCAGCAGCTTGGCGGGACTGTTTTTT. It specifies CASSLAGLFF.